Below are 26 T cell receptor beta chains sequenced from a single sample in a study of shared clonotypes between healthy human individuals. Data came from immunoSEQ multiplex PCR; TCRdb stores just in-frame clones and leaves some out. The data contain 170,000 or so clones, approximately 61% of them singletons. Sequenced sample: memory CD4+ T cells sorted from blood. Subset given: CD45RA-negative fraction. These receptors all stem from a man in his thirties or forties in good health.

The V and J genes are TRBV7-2 and TRBJ2-7; TRBD2 might be the D (6 bases). Germline loops: CDR1 SGHTA, CDR2 FQGNSA. V lost 1 base to trimming and J lost 4 bases, with 11 bases between them. The CDR3 consists of 14 residues. The CDR3 DNA reads TGTGCCAGCAGCTTAGGTGGAGGGGTATACGAGCAGTACTTC. It encodes CASSLGGGVYEQYF.

This chain joins TRBV29-1 and TRBJ1-2; D ambiguous. V was clipped by 7 bases and J by 8 bases, with 11 bases between them. CDR1 SQVTM and CDR2 ANQGSEA come from the germline V gene. CDR3 size: 10 residues. CDR3 in DNA: TGCAGCGCAGGAATGCCCGGCTACACCTTC. Translated, it gives CSAGMPGYTF. Variable domain in full (rest from reference TRBV29-1 and TRBJ1-2): SAVISQKPSRDICQRGTSLTIQCQVDSQVTMMFWYRQQPGQSLTLIATANQGSEATYESGFVIDKFPISRPNLTFSTLTVSNMSPEDSSIYLCSAGMPGYTFGSGTRLTVV.

The CDR3 is CASSFLGAGGNTIYF. DNA for the CDR3: TGCGCCAGCAGCTTTTTGGGGGCTGGTGGAAACACCATATATTTT. The chain employs TRBV5-1 and TRBJ1-3, with a possible D match to TRBD1 (6 bases). V lost 2 bases and J 3 bases, leaving 12 bases between the germline ends. CDR3 length: 15 amino acids. CDR1 is SGHRS, CDR2 YFSETQ, per germline.

This clone was seen a handful of times. The chain links TRBV6-1 to TRBJ2-3; 7 bases agree with TRBD1. Germline V gives CDR1 MNHNS, CDR2 SASEGT. Unmatched junction bases numbered 10, after V lost 10 bases and J lost 3 bases. The CDR3 length is 14 residues. The CDR3 nucleotides are TGTGCCACTATCCGGGACAGTCCGACAGATACGCAGTATTTT. It is translated as CATIRDSPTDTQYF.

In this sample, this clone turned up a few times. The rearrangement joins TRBV29-1 to TRBJ2-5, with TRBD2 identical over 7 bases. Trimming at V came to 7 bases and at J to 3 bases, leaving 2 bases not matched to a gene. Germline V gives CDR1 SQVTM, CDR2 ANQGSEA. This CDR3 has 11 amino acids. The CDR3 sequence is CSAGGEETQYF. As DNA, the CDR3 is TGCAGCGCTGGGGGGGAAGAGACCCAGTACTTC.

The CDR3 loop reads CASSLVLLAGGLETQYF. The CDR3 DNA is TGTGCCAGCAGCTTAGTTCTCCTAGCGGGAGGGTTAGAGACCCAGTACTTC. This rearrangement joins TRBV7-8 to TRBJ2-5; 12 nucleotides line up with TRBD2. The J segment lost 4 bases and the V segment lost 1 base, leaving 7 bases of the junction unmatched. Germline loops: CDR1 SGHVS, CDR2 FQNEAQ. The CDR3 covers 17 residues.

This clone is medium-sized. Other nucleotide sequences in the sample specify the same CDR3. The chain links TRBV7-2 to TRBJ2-7; D is unclear. The CDR3 totals 13 residues. Germline CDR1 is SGHTA and CDR2 is FQGNSA. V was cut by 1 base and J by 4 bases, with 8 bases left in between. For the CDR3, the DNA is TGTGCCAGCAGCTTAGAGGCAGAATACGAGCAGTACTTC. This gives the protein CASSLEAEYEQYF.

The chain is built from TRBV7-8 and TRBJ2-4; D is perhaps TRBD1 (6 bases). V lost 8 bases, J lost 1 base, and 9 bases lay in between. Germline CDR1 is SGHVS and CDR2 is FQNEAQ. CDR3 size: 13 residues. In DNA form, the CDR3 reads TGTGCCAGCGCCGGACAGGCCAAAAACATTCAGTACTTC. Translation gives CASAGQAKNIQYF.

The genes are TRBV7-9 and TRBJ2-7, with D possibly TRBD1 on 6 matching bases. The CDR3 length is 12 residues. Germline V lookup: CDR1 SEHNR, CDR2 FQNEAQ (reference sequence). V lost 5 bases, J lost 6 bases, and 11 bases lay in between. In DNA, the CDR3 is TGTGCCAGCAGCACAGGGCCAGGCGAGCAGTACTTC. It is translated as CASSTGPGEQYF.

The gene calls are TRBV5-1 and TRBJ2-7; D is possibly TRBD2 (5 bases). The CDR3 spans 16 residues. Trimming left V 0 bases short and J 7 bases short, with 20 bases between. The germline gives CDR1 SGHRS, CDR2 YFSETQ. The CDR3 DNA is TGCGCCAGCAGCTTGGCCATAGGACTCATGTTGGGAGAGCAGTACTTC. This translates into CASSLAIGLMLGEQYF.

The CDR3 here is CASSQDYGEKLFF. The CDR3 DNA sequence: TGCGCCAGCAGCCAAGACTACGGGGAAAAACTGTTTTTT. The chain employs TRBV4-3 and TRBJ1-4; D gene uncertain. From germline, CDR1 is LGHNA and CDR2 YSLEER. Trimming left V 0 bases short and J 8 bases short, with 7 bases between. The CDR3 has 13 residues.

This clone turned up a few times. The rearrangement joins TRBV10-2 to TRBJ2-2; D is undetermined. The germline CDR1 and CDR2 sequences are WSHSY and SAAADI. The CDR3 is 14 residues long. V lost 7 bases and J lost 0, with 9 bases in between. The CDR3 sequence: CASIWRTNTGELFF. DNA of the CDR3: TGCGCCAGCATCTGGCGGACGAACACCGGGGAGCTGTTTTTT.

V gene TRBV29-1 combines with J gene TRBJ1-1; D perhaps matches TRBD1 (5 bases). Germline V gene lookup returns CDR1 SQVTM and CDR2 ANQGSEA. The CDR3 runs to 12 residues. V was shortened by 7 bases and J by 4 bases, with 13 bases between the two germline ends. The CDR3 protein is CSDVGGGTEAFF. The CDR3 coding sequence is TGCAGCGACGTCGGGGGAGGCACTGAAGCTTTCTTT.

The chain carries TRBV5-1 and TRBJ2-5, with D perhaps matching TRBD2 (6 bases). V dropped 4 bases and J dropped 5 bases, with 15 bases sitting between them. The CDR3 length is 14 residues. In germline, CDR1 is SGHRS, CDR2 YFSETQ. CDR3: CASSRAGGTETQYF. DNA for the CDR3: TGCGCCAGCAGCCGGGCAGGAGGGACCGAGACCCAGTACTTC.

The rearrangement joins TRBV7-9 to TRBJ2-7; TRBD1 matches at 9 bases. The CDR3 contains 13 residues. The trim removed 4 bases at V and 4 bases at J, leaving 2 bases unmatched. Per germline, CDR1 SEHNR and CDR2 FQNEAQ (reference sequence). This CDR3 reads CASSYGTGYEQYF. CDR3 nucleotides: TGTGCCAGCAGCTACGGGACAGGGTACGAGCAGTACTTC.

The rearrangement uses TRBV10-3 and TRBJ1-5; D possibly corresponds to TRBD1 (6 bases). This CDR3 comprises 15 residues. V was shortened by 11 bases and J by 1 base, with 18 bases between the two germline ends. Germline CDR1 ENHRY, CDR2 SYGVKD. The CDR3 spells CAVSQGLESNQPQHF. The CDR3 region has the DNA TGTGCCGTGTCACAGGGTTTGGAGAGCAATCAGCCCCAGCATTTT.

Comment on this clone: The sample holds other DNA sequences that translate to the same CDR3. The chain couples TRBV18 to TRBJ2-7; perhaps TRBD1 as D (6 bases). The germline V gene has CDR1 KGHSH and CDR2 LQKENI. The CDR3 extends over 15 amino acids. Trimming left V 6 bases short and J 3 bases short, with 18 bases between. In nucleotides, the CDR3 is TGTGCCAGCTCTCCGTCAGGGACACCTTACTACGAGCAGTACTTC. Translation: CASSPSGTPYYEQYF.

V is TRBV5-4 and J is TRBJ2-3; possibly TRBD2 for D (5 bases). CDR3 length equals 14 residues. V was clipped by 4 bases and J by 4 bases, with 13 bases between them. CDR1 and CDR2 (germline): SGHNT, YYREEE (reference sequence). The CDR3 region is CASSPRSGSDTQYF. The CDR3, as DNA: TGTGCCAGCAGCCCCCGGTCGGGGTCAGATACGCAGTATTTT.

The chain recombines TRBV27 with TRBJ2-1; D might be TRBD2 (6 bases). The germline V and J ends were trimmed by 4 bases and 4 bases, with 11 bases remaining between them. Germline values: CDR1 MNHEY, CDR2 SMNVEV (reference sequence). The CDR3 covers 14 residues. CDR3 protein: CASSSAGRYNEQFF. The DNA for the CDR3 is TGTGCCAGCAGTTCAGCGGGCCGTTACAATGAGCAGTTCTTC.

The sample holds one count of this clone. The rearrangement uses TRBV18 and TRBJ2-5, with a tentative D call TRBD1 (5 bases). Between the trimmed V and J ends, which lost 10 bases and 2 bases, there was a span of 11 bases. The CDR3 runs 12 residues. Looked up from germline, CDR1 is KGHSH and CDR2 is LQKENI. The CDR3: CATKGIQETQYF. The CDR3 DNA is TGTGCCACAAAGGGGATACAAGAGACCCAGTACTTC.

This clone was observed a few times. This sequence joins TRBV2 and TRBJ2-7, with D maybe TRBD1 (6 bases). From germline, CDR1 is SNHLY and CDR2 FYNNEI. The V end lost 6 bases, the J end lost 0 bases, and 15 bases lay between the germline ends. The CDR3 loop spans 15 amino acids. CDR3 protein: CASRLRQESSYEQYF. Here the CDR3 DNA reads TGTGCCAGCAGGCTAAGACAGGAAAGCTCCTACGAGCAGTACTTC.

The chain uses TRBV4-3 and TRBJ2-2, with a possible D match to TRBD2 (5 bases). This CDR3 region has 16 residues. Germline V gene data show CDR1 as LGHNA and CDR2 as YSLEER. V lost 0 bases and J 3 bases, leaving 11 bases between the germline ends. CDR3 protein: CASSQERLADTGELFF. Here the CDR3 DNA reads TGCGCCAGCAGCCAAGAACGGCTAGCCGACACCGGGGAGCTGTTTTTT.

Regarding this clone: At one end the junction does not follow the germline gene, possibly because of a read error. The rearrangement uses TRBV5-1 and TRBJ2-3; a weak D match, TRBD2 (5 bases). CDR3 length equals 15 residues. CDR1 and CDR2 (germline): SGHRS, YFSETQ. CDR3 amino acids: CASSLESASKDTQYF. The CDR3 nucleotides are TGCGCCAGCAGCTTGGAGTCAGCTAGCAAAGATACGCAGTATTTT.

The CDR3 DNA is TGCGCCAGCAGCTTGGCCGGGGGCGAATACAATGAGCAGTTCTTC. Protein product: CASSLAGGEYNEQFF. The rearrangement joins TRBV5-1 to TRBJ2-1, with D tentatively TRBD1 or TRBD2 (6 bases each). Per germline, CDR1 SGHRS and CDR2 YFSETQ. V was clipped by 0 bases and J by 4 bases, with 11 bases between them. The CDR3 loop spans 15 amino acids.

The chain joins TRBV11-2 to TRBJ2-3; D unresolved. CDR1 and CDR2 from the germline V gene are SGHAT and FQNNGV. With 6 bases removed from V and 5 bases from J, the gap between germline ends came to 12 bases. This CDR3 has 13 amino acids. CDR3 DNA sequence: TGTGCCAGCAGGGACCTCAAGGGAGATACGCAGTATTTT. As protein: CASRDLKGDTQYF.

A few counts support this clone. The rearrangement uses TRBV5-5 and TRBJ2-7; 9 bases agree with TRBD2. Germline trimming cut 5 bases from V and 4 bases from J; bases unmatched to any gene: 10. Germline V gene sequence: CDR1 SGHKS, CDR2 YYEKEE (reference sequence). CDR3 length: 15 amino acids. CDR3 DNA sequence: TGTGCCAGCAGTGGCGGGAGGGCCCTCGGGTACGAGCAGTACTTC. As protein: CASSGGRALGYEQYF.